The entry below gives a single TCR beta chain sequence along with its context. The V gene lost 0 bases and the J gene lost 0 bases, with 16 bases spanning the gap. This CDR3 has 18 amino acids. CDR1 is ENHRY and CDR2 is SYGVKD in the germline V gene. The record originates from a study of T cell responses to AZD1222 COVID-19 vaccine. Turning to the study itself: Combined were second doses at about 4 or about 12 weeks.

Data came from immunoSEQ multiplex PCR; TCRdb stores just in-frame clones and leaves some out. The table has approximately 160,000 clones, about nine tenths seen once; the top ten hold about 2.8%. The source material was peripheral blood, sampled on day 0 of AZD1222 vaccination. This receptor was taken from an adult in good health. This rearrangement joins TRBV10-3 to TRBJ2-3; a possible D gene is TRBD2 (5 bases). CDR3 loop: CAISESFRGFSSTDTQYF. For the CDR3, the DNA is TGTGCCATCAGTGAGTCGTTTCGCGGGTTTTCTAGCACAGATACGCAGTATTTT.